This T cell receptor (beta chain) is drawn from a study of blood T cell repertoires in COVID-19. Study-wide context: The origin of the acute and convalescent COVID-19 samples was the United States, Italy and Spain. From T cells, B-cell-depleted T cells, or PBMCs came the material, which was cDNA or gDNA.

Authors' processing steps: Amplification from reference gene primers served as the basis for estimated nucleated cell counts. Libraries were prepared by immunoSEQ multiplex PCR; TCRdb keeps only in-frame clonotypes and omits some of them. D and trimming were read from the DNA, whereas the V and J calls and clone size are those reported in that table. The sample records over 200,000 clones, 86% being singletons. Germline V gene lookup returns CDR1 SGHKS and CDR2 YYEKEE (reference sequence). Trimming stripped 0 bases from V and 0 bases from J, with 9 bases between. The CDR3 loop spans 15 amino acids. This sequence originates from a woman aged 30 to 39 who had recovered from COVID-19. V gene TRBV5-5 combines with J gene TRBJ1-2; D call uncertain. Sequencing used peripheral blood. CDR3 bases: TGTGCCAGCAGCTTGGGGGCGCTCGCTAACTATGGCTACACCTTC. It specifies CASSLGALANYGYTF.